This TCR beta chain was recorded in a study of T cells in Graves' hyperthyroidism and ophthalmopathy. This clonotype was recorded at least ten times. Germline trimming cut 3 bases from V and 0 bases from J; bases unmatched to any gene: 1. The germline V gene encodes CDR1 DFQATT and CDR2 SNEGSKA (reference sequence). The CDR3 loop spans 14 amino acids. A roughly 10 ml volume of fresh peripheral blood provided the PBMCs. Amplification of TCR beta CDR3 regions was performed using RNA transcripts as template. The TCR CDR3 was amplified in a first-round RT-PCR using the HTBI primer set. TCRdb redid the calling of the multiplex PCR reads with MiXCR, one entry per CDR3 protein. This table has 300,000 to 450,000 distinct CDR3 sequences, roughly 12% appearing once.

The sample taken for sequencing was blood. The chain links TRBV20-1 to TRBJ1-4; 7 bases agree with TRBD1. The sequence was collected from a man under 40 with Graves' hyperthyroidism that later progressed to Graves' ophthalmopathy. CDR3 protein: CSARGTATNEKLFF. DNA of the CDR3: TGCAGTGCTAGGGGGACAGCAACTAATGAAAAACTGTTTTTT.